Below are 22 T cell receptor beta chains sequenced from a single sample in a study of OX40 agonist ivuxolimab in advanced cancers. Clones were sequenced by immunoSEQ multiplex PCR, and TCRdb holds only the in-frame ones, with some missing. The data contain roughly 97,000 clones, about 90% of them singletons. Here the sequenced sample was CD4+ or CD8+ T cells sorted from blood, taken in a trial of the OX40 agonist ivuxolimab. Receptors originate from an adult with an advanced solid tumor such as melanoma, head and neck, liver or kidney cancer.

The chain couples TRBV10-2 to TRBJ2-2, with TRBD2 matching over 8 bases. The CDR3 is 16 residues long. CDR1 is WSHSY, CDR2 SAAADI, per germline. V was clipped by 2 bases and J by 5 bases; unmatched bases: 7. This CDR3 is CASSEPAGGRTGELFF. As DNA, the CDR3 is TGCGCCAGCAGTGAGCCCGCGGGGGGACGAACCGGGGAGCTGTTTTTT.

The V and J genes are TRBV5-6 and TRBJ2-3; TRBD1 matches 9 bases. V dropped 4 bases and J dropped 5; count of bases not matched to a gene: 11. The germline CDR1 and CDR2 sequences are SGHDT and YYEEEE. The CDR3 totals 16 residues. The DNA for the CDR3 is TGTGCCAGCAGCCGATTACAGGGGGCGATCGGAGATACGCAGTATTTT. It encodes CASSRLQGAIGDTQYF.

The chain couples TRBV9 to TRBJ2-3, with D hard to call. The V end lost 3 bases, the J end lost 3 bases, and 11 bases lay between the germline ends. This CDR3 has 14 amino acids. Germline V gene data show CDR1 as SGDLS and CDR2 as YYNGEE. Here the CDR3 DNA reads TGTGCCAGCAGCGCGTTTTTGGTAACAGATACGCAGTATTTT. It specifies CASSAFLVTDTQYF.

The rearrangement joins TRBV9 to TRBJ1-1; a weak D match, TRBD1 (5 bases). The CDR3 runs to 16 residues. Germline CDR1 SGDLS, CDR2 YYNGEE. V dropped 0 bases and J dropped 0 bases, with 12 bases sitting between them. The CDR3 nucleotides read TGTGCCAGCAGCGTAGCATCAGGGCTGATGAACACTGAAGCTTTCTTT. This gives the protein CASSVASGLMNTEAFF. Looking up the rest from reference TRBV9 and TRBJ1-1 gives the full variable domain: DSGVTQTPKHLITATGQRVTLRCSPRSGDLSVYWYQQSLDQGLQFLIQYYNGEERAKGNILERFSAQQFPDLHSELNLSSLELGDSALYFCASSVASGLMNTEAFFGQGTRLTVV.

The rearrangement links TRBV27 to TRBJ2-7; 9 bases line up with TRBD1. The CDR3 contains 13 residues. Germline CDR1 MNHEY, CDR2 SMNVEV (reference sequence). After removal of 6 bases from V and 7 bases from J, the junction contained 7 bases not matched to a gene. This CDR3 is CASRLDRGGEQYF. DNA for the CDR3: TGTGCCAGCAGATTGGACAGGGGCGGTGAGCAGTACTTC.

The genes are TRBV9 and TRBJ2-2; D is perhaps TRBD2 (6 bases). The CDR3 contains 16 residues. Between the trimmed V and J ends, which lost 0 bases and 6 bases, there was a span of 15 bases. From germline, CDR1 is SGDLS and CDR2 YYNGEE. CDR3 in DNA: TGTGCCAGCAGCGTAGGCGGGGCCCTATCGTCCGGGGAGCTGTTTTTT. Protein sequence: CASSVGGALSSGELFF.

The CDR3 region is CASSDRPQETQYF. The CDR3 DNA reads TGTGCCAGTAGCGACAGACCCCAAGAGACCCAGTACTTC. V is TRBV19 and J is TRBJ2-5, with D possibly matching TRBD1 (5 bases). CDR3 length equals 13 residues. Trimming removed 6 bases at V and 1 base at J, with 9 bases between. Germline V gene data show CDR1 as LNHDA and CDR2 as SQIVND (reference sequence).

The chain carries TRBV6-8 and TRBJ1-3; 7 positions agree with TRBD1. Trimming removed 7 bases from V and 4 bases from J; junction bases left unmatched: 16. The CDR3 loop spans 17 amino acids. Germline CDR1 reads MNHGY; CDR2 reads SAAAGT. This CDR3 reads CASTSRQGWLVGNTIYF. DNA for the CDR3: TGTGCCAGCACCAGTCGACAGGGTTGGTTGGTCGGAAACACCATATATTTT.

The V and J genes are TRBV5-1 and TRBJ2-2, with 13 bases identical to TRBD2. The CDR3 length is 18 residues. CDR1 and CDR2 (germline): SGHRS, YFSETQ. The V gene end was trimmed by 0 bases and the J gene end by 3 bases; junction bases not matched to a gene: 5. For the CDR3, the DNA is TGCGCCAGCAGCTTGGGACTAGCGGGGGGCCGGTACACCGGGGAGCTGTTTTTT. Its translation: CASSLGLAGGRYTGELFF.

This chain links TRBV10-3 with TRBJ2-3; TRBD2 matches at 12 bases. Germline trimming cut 5 bases from V and 4 bases from J; bases unmatched to any gene: 1. The CDR3 consists of 14 residues. Per germline, CDR1 ENHRY and CDR2 SYGVKD. The CDR3 sequence: CAISPSGGADTQYF. CDR3 sequence (DNA): TGTGCCATCAGTCCTAGCGGGGGGGCAGATACGCAGTATTTT.

The chain recombines TRBV5-1 with TRBJ1-6, with no clear D. The CDR3 runs 15 residues. CDR1 is SGHRS and CDR2 is YFSETQ in the germline V gene. The ends were cut back, 0 bases at V and 7 bases at J, with 11 bases in the middle. The CDR3 bases are TGCGCCAGCAGCTTGGATCTGGGGTTGAATTCACCCCTCCACTTT. Its protein is CASSLDLGLNSPLHF.

The chain couples TRBV18 to TRBJ2-2; possibly TRBD1 or TRBD2 for D (5 bases each). The CDR3 is 15 residues long. CDR1 is KGHSH, CDR2 LQKENI, per germline. With 1 base removed from V and 5 bases from J, the gap between germline ends came to 11 bases. The CDR3 nucleotides read TGTGCCAGCTCACCACAAGAGGGGATGACCGGGGAGCTGTTTTTT. The encoded protein is CASSPQEGMTGELFF.

CDR3 sequence (DNA): TGTGCCAGCAGCTCCTCAAGACAGGGACTCGATGAGCAGTTCTTC. Translating it yields CASSSSRQGLDEQFF. The chain combines TRBV2 with TRBJ2-1, with D possibly matching TRBD1 (7 bases). V lost 6 bases and J lost 8, with 20 bases in between. Germline V gene sequence: CDR1 SNHLY, CDR2 FYNNEI. The CDR3 covers 15 residues.

The chain is built from TRBV19 and TRBJ2-3; TRBD2 matches at 8 bases. The V segment lost 0 bases and the J segment 5 bases; nucleotides outside the gene matches: 7. CDR1 LNHDA and CDR2 SQIVND come from the germline V gene (reference sequence). The CDR3 totals 16 residues. CDR3 in DNA: TGTGCCAGTAGTATAGATCACAGCGGGGGCCTAGATACGCAGTATTTT. Translated, it gives CASSIDHSGGLDTQYF. The full variable domain, with the rest looked up from reference TRBV19 and TRBJ2-3, is DGGITQSPKYLFRKEGQNVTLSCEQNLNHDAMYWYRQDPGQGLRLIYYSQIVNDFQKGDIAEGYSVSREKKESFPLTVTSAQKNPTAFYLCASSIDHSGGLDTQYFGPGTRLTVL.

The CDR3 is CASSQKRGARLAESTDTQYF. In DNA, the CDR3 is TGTGCCAGCAGCCAGAAAAGAGGGGCCCGACTAGCGGAAAGCACAGATACGCAGTATTTT. V gene TRBV4-2 combines with J gene TRBJ2-3, with 9 nucleotides matching TRBD2. CDR1 LGHNA and CDR2 YNFKEQ come from the germline V gene. The ends lost 3 bases at V and 0 bases at J; junction bases unmatched: 16. This CDR3 is built from 20 residues.

The chain joins TRBV19 to TRBJ2-1, with 11 bases that match TRBD2. CDR3 length: 17 residues. Per germline, CDR1 LNHDA and CDR2 SQIVND (reference sequence). Trimming took 5 bases from V and 9 from J; bases not matched to a gene: 15. In nucleotides, the CDR3 is TGTGCCAGTAGTCCCCGGCTAGCGGGGGGTCACGTGTTTGAGCAGTTCTTC. Translating gives CASSPRLAGGHVFEQFF.

This chain joins TRBV25-1 and TRBJ1-5; 8 positions agree with TRBD1. The CDR3 runs to 16 residues. Germline-derived CDR1 and CDR2 are MGHDK and SYGVNS. Trimming removed 6 bases from V and 6 bases from J; junction bases left unmatched: 13. The CDR3 coding sequence is TGTGCCAGCAGGACTCAGGGGGCGCCTGCCGGTCAGCCCCAGCATTTT. This translates into CASRTQGAPAGQPQHF.

The genes are TRBV6-5 and TRBJ2-7; maybe TRBD2 (7 bases). Germline V gene data show CDR1 as MNHEY and CDR2 as SVGAGI. The CDR3 loop spans 15 amino acids. V shed 6 bases and J shed 4 bases, with 19 bases lying between them. CDR3: CASRAGGANSYEQYF. The CDR3 nucleotides are TGTGCCAGCAGGGCTGGGGGGGCTAATTCTTACGAGCAGTACTTC.

The gene calls are TRBV30 and TRBJ1-2; 8 bases align to TRBD1. Trimming at V came to 3 bases and at J to 3 bases, leaving 9 bases not matched to a gene. Germline CDR1 reads GTSNPN; CDR2 reads SVGIG (reference sequence). CDR3 length: 15 amino acids. The CDR3 sequence is CAWSPIQGADYGYTF. Here the CDR3 DNA reads TGTGCCTGGAGCCCCATCCAGGGGGCGGACTATGGCTACACCTTC.

V gene TRBV4-1 combines with J gene TRBJ1-2, with 11 nucleotides matching TRBD1. The ends lost 5 bases at V and 14 bases at J; junction bases unmatched: 19. Germline CDR1 MGHRA, CDR2 YSYEKL. There are 16 residues in the CDR3. CDR3 amino acids: CASSAGQGALTSLWTF. The CDR3 nucleotides are TGCGCCAGCAGCGCAGGACAGGGGGCCCTCACCAGCCTGTGGACCTTC.

The gene calls are TRBV6-5 and TRBJ2-1, with 8 bases matching TRBD2. After removal of 5 bases from V and 5 bases from J, the junction contained 5 bases not matched to a gene. This CDR3 is built from 14 residues. Germline lookup yields CDR1 MNHEY and CDR2 SVGAGI. The CDR3 DNA is TGTGCCAGCAGTCAGAGCGGGGGCAACAATGAGCAGTTCTTC. This encodes CASSQSGGNNEQFF.

The chain employs TRBV6-1 and TRBJ1-2; the D gene is possibly TRBD1 (6 bases). The V gene's germline CDR1 is MNHNS and CDR2 SASEGT. The CDR3 extends over 11 amino acids. V lost 6 bases to trimming and J lost 9 bases, with 11 bases between them. This CDR3 is CASRSDRSYTF. The CDR3 DNA follows: TGTGCCAGCAGATCCGACAGGAGCTACACCTTC.